This TCR beta chain was identified in a study of blood T cell repertoires in COVID-19. About the research overall: Acute and convalescent COVID-19 samples came from the United States, Italy and Spain. The analysed material was cDNA or gDNA that came from T cells, B-cell-depleted T cells, or PBMCs.

Clones were read by immunoSEQ multiplex PCR, and TCRdb kept only the in-frame ones, dropping some. The repertoire includes around 150,000 clones, 80% of them detected once, and around 6% sits in the top ten. A few counts support this clone. Categorization into cohorts depended on clinical history that participants reported. Donors in Cohort 3 who had recovered were those with two negative PCRs, healthcare professional clearance, or resolution of their symptoms. The germline CDR1 and CDR2 sequences are MNHNS and SASEGT. Trimming pared 3 bases from V and 10 bases from J, leaving 12 bases between. The CDR3 is 13 residues long.

The V gene is TRBV6-1, the J gene TRBJ1-4, with D unclear. The TCR was taken from a man between 40 and 49 years old who had recovered from COVID-19. Sequenced input: PBMCs or T cells enriched from blood (not recorded which). Here the CDR3 DNA reads TGTGCCAGCAGTGAGTGGGAGGGAGGAAAACTGTTTTTT. Its translation is CASSEWEGGKLFF.